This TCR beta chain was obtained from a study of shared T cell receptors in the human thymus. Generated by immunoSEQ multiplex PCR, the TCRdb table keeps only in-frame clones and is missing some. Of about 710,000 clones listed, about 90% are singletons. V lost 3 bases to trimming and J lost 3 bases; unmatched junction nucleotides: 4. This CDR3 has 14 residues. Germline V CDR1 and CDR2: SGHNT, YYREEE (reference sequence). The same sample was also studied in work on human thymus T cells. That study adds: The source of the thymus tissue was resections taken during corrective heart surgery. Gene usage (both V and J) appeared biased in thymic and blood repertoires. Highly overlapping thymic repertoires in unrelated individuals were reported by related research.

The sample taken for sequencing was thymocytes. The chain has TRBV5-4 and TRBJ2-3; 7 nucleotides line up with TRBD2. This clonotype was sampled from a boy in the first two years of life with a congenital heart defect. The CDR3 protein is CASSSGGRTDTQYF. The CDR3 bases are TGTGCCAGCAGCTCGGGGGGAAGGACAGATACGCAGTATTTT.